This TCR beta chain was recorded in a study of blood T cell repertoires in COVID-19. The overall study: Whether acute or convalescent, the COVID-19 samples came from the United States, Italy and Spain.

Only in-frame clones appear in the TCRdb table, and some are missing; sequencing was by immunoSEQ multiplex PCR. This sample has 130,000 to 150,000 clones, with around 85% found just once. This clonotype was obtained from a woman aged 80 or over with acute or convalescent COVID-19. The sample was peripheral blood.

The CDR3 DNA reads TGTGCCAGCACTCCCTTAAGCGGGGGGCCCAGGGATACGCAGTATTTT. It encodes CASTPLSGGPRDTQYF. The chain recombines TRBV11-2 with TRBJ2-3; 9 bases are a match to TRBD2. This CDR3 region has 16 residues. Per germline, CDR1 SGHAT and CDR2 FQNNGV. Unmatched junction bases numbered 14, after V lost 7 bases and J lost 6 bases. Combining the CDR3 with reference TRBV11-2 and TRBJ2-3 gives the whole variable domain EAGVAQSPRYKIIEKRQSVAFWCNPISGHATLYWYQQILGQGPKLLIQFQNNGVVDDSQLPKDRFSAERLKGVDSTLKIQPAKLEDSAVYLCASTPLSGGPRDTQYFGPGTRLTVL.